This T cell receptor (beta chain) was recorded in a study of T cells after yellow fever vaccination. The study, taken as a whole, reports: Relatively few clonotypes were ones that appeared in both CD4 and CD8 compartments. At around 96% for CD4 and approximately 89% for CD8, most primary-vaccination clones showed up again after the booster. The secondary response peaked faster, at day 5 versus 15, but was weaker.

MiXCR was run by TCRdb on the 5' RACE reads, yielding one entry per CDR3 protein. The sample records 340,000 or so distinct CDR3 sequences, approximately 12% being singletons. This clonotype turned up a few times. Its antigen remains unknown. Germline V gene sequence: CDR1 DFQATT, CDR2 SNEGSKA (reference sequence). With 2 bases clipped from V and 2 bases from J, the junction kept 4 bases outside the gene matches. The CDR3 spans 15 residues. The sequence was obtained from a man younger than 30 who received the YFV17D yellow fever vaccine. The sample consisted of CD4+ T cells sorted from PBMCs, taken 15 days after the yellow fever booster vaccination. V usage is TRBV20-1 and J usage is TRBJ2-2; 8 bases fit TRBD2. CDR3 residues: CSARKAGANTGELFF. In DNA, the CDR3 is TGCAGTGCTAGAAAAGCGGGGGCAAACACCGGGGAGCTGTTTTTT.